This T cell receptor beta chain was documented in a study of tumor-infiltrating lymphocytes in primary liver carcinoma. Study-level background: Enrolled patients were male and female, aged 30 to 69 years. Each of the growths was stage T1-T3 N0M0, extending about 4.2 to 11 cm across. Study-wide points: It was tumor-adjacent and tumor-blood pairs that overlapped less than tumor region pairs did.

Using a constant-region primer together with ProtoScript II reverse transcriptase, TCR beta cDNA was made from around 500 ng of total RNA. Researchers made the TCR beta libraries by running three nested multiplex PCR rounds with slightly modified ARM-PCR. TCRdb re-derived calls from the multiplex PCR reads in MiXCR, one entry per CDR3 protein. The data hold hundreds of thousands of distinct CDR3 sequences, with approximately 65% observed a single time. It was unsorted whole blood that yielded blood RNA, and germline DNA was also extracted. Patients in the cohort were treatment-naive and living with chronic HBV infection. This clonotype turned up a few times. The antigen remains unidentified. This receptor was obtained from a middle-aged man with primary liver carcinoma and hepatitis B virus infection. Sequences were obtained from peripheral blood.

The CDR3 sequence: CAISGQGVKNGYTF. For the CDR3, the DNA is TGTGCCATCAGTGGACAGGGGGTAAAAAATGGCTACACCTTC. The chain has TRBV10-3 and TRBJ1-2, with TRBD1 matching 9 bases. CDR3 size: 14 residues. The germline CDR1 and CDR2 sequences are ENHRY and SYGVKD. The J segment lost 6 bases and the V segment lost 4 bases, leaving 6 bases of the junction unmatched.